The 24 T cell receptor beta chains in this list originate from one sample, sequenced in a study of blood T cells in healthy people across ages. A second PCR of about 6 to 12 cycles used a sample-barcoded 5' primer and a J-beta primer mix. TCRdb used MiXCR to reprocess the 5' RACE reads, holding one entry per CDR3 protein. The repertoire consists of 780,000 or so distinct CDR3 sequences, with 20% to 25% occurring once and the leading ten covering roughly 3.8%. The same specimen was also included in a second study, on T cells of mothers and their children.

The sample consisted of blood. These receptors all come from a boy between 10 and 17 years old in good health.

V gene TRBV14 combines with J gene TRBJ2-5, with TRBD1 matching 7 bases. The J call may not be correct, given that the DNA end is closer to TRBJ2-1. The CDR3 has 12 residues. Germline V lookup: CDR1 SGHDN, CDR2 FVKESK. The CDR3 DNA reads as TGTGCCAGCAGGCTACAGGGGAATGAGCAGTTCTTC. Residues: CASRLQGNEQFF.

The sample holds a few counts of this clonotype. The gene calls are TRBV6-2 or TRBV6-3 and TRBJ2-7; D gene uncertain. The CDR3 extends over 16 amino acids. With 7 bases removed from V and 3 bases from J, the gap between germline ends came to 22 bases. Germline loops: CDR1 MNHEY, CDR2 SVGEGT. This CDR3 reads CASNPMTRSSLYEQYF. The CDR3 DNA sequence: TGTGCCAGCAACCCTATGACGAGGTCTTCACTCTACGAGCAGTACTTC.

This clonotype has a single count. The rearrangement joins TRBV7-6 to TRBJ1-4; a weak D match, TRBD1 (6 bases). CDR1 is SGHVS, CDR2 FNYEAQ, per germline. The CDR3 is 15 amino acids. V dropped 1 base and J dropped 5 bases, with 11 bases sitting between them. CDR3 coding DNA: TGTGCCAGCAGCTTAGGGACAGAGGGGAATGAAAAACTGTTTTTT. The encoded protein is CASSLGTEGNEKLFF.

The V gene is TRBV11-2, the J gene TRBJ2-1; possibly TRBD2 for D (5 bases). This CDR3 contains 16 residues. The V gene lost 4 bases and the J gene lost 0 bases, with 13 bases spanning the gap. CDR1 and CDR2 from the germline V gene are SGHAT and FQNNGV. The CDR3 reads CASSSPETNSYNEQFF. CDR3 DNA sequence: TGTGCCAGCAGCTCGCCGGAGACTAACTCCTACAATGAGCAGTTCTTC.

This clonotype was observed a few times. This rearrangement joins TRBV7-2 to TRBJ1-4; D might be TRBD1 (6 bases). This CDR3 has 15 residues. V gave up 5 bases and J gave up 2 bases, with 12 bases separating them. CDR1 and CDR2 (germline): SGHTA, FQGNSA. Written as DNA, the CDR3 is TGTGCCAGCAGCCGTCACAGGGATACTAATGAAAAACTGTTTTTT. Translation: CASSRHRDTNEKLFF.

About this clonotype itself: A read error may produce the germline difference seen at one junction end. The CDR3 region is CATSRQINEELFF. Written as DNA, the CDR3 is TGTGCCACCAGCAGACAGATTAATGAAGAACTGTTTTTT. This chain uses TRBV15 with TRBJ1-4; D call uncertain. Germline V gene data show CDR1 as LNHNV and CDR2 as YYDKDF (reference sequence). The CDR3 runs to 13 residues.

V is TRBV28 and J is TRBJ2-1; 8 nucleotides align to TRBD2. The V gene end was trimmed by 6 bases and the J gene end by 6 bases; junction bases not matched to a gene: 7. This CDR3 contains 14 residues. Germline V gives CDR1 MDHEN, CDR2 SYDVKM. This CDR3 is CASSKGLAPNEQFF. The CDR3 bases are TGTGCCAGCAGCAAAGGACTAGCTCCCAATGAGCAGTTCTTC. Full variable domain (outside the CDR3, taken from reference TRBV28 and TRBJ2-1): DVKVTQSSRYLVKRTGEKVFLECVQDMDHENMFWYRQDPGLGLRLIYFSYDVKMKEKGDIPEGYSVSREKKERFSLILESASTNQTSMYLCASSKGLAPNEQFFGPGTRLTVL.

This clonotype has more than one count but fewer than ten. The V gene is TRBV7-2, the J gene TRBJ2-2, with 7 bases aligning to TRBD2. The CDR3 covers 15 residues. V was pared by 1 base and J by 4 bases, with 3 bases of the junction left unmatched. Germline V gives CDR1 SGHTA, CDR2 FQGNSA. CDR3 sequence: CASSLVAGATGELFF. The CDR3 coding sequence is TGTGCCAGCAGCTTAGTCGCGGGAGCCACCGGGGAGCTGTTTTTT.

For the CDR3, the DNA is TGTGCCAGCAGCTCCCCTATAGGGCAGGGCCCTGGGGCCAACGTCCTGACTTTC. Translated: CASSSPIGQGPGANVLTF. The V call is TRBV9, the J call TRBJ2-6; D might be TRBD1 (5 bases). This CDR3 spans 18 amino acids. Trimming took off 4 bases at V and 2 bases at J, with 19 bases between the two ends. In germline, CDR1 is SGDLS, CDR2 YYNGEE.

The table lists this clonotype with a few counts. DNA of the CDR3: TGTGCCAGCAGTTTACGGGGGGGGGCAGATCAATACAATGAGCAGTTCTTC. It is translated as CASSLRGGADQYNEQFF. The chain carries TRBV12-3 or TRBV12-4 and TRBJ2-1, with TRBD2 matching over 8 bases. V was clipped by 2 bases and J by 4 bases; unmatched bases: 10. This CDR3 has 17 amino acids.

The rearrangement joins TRBV7-9 to TRBJ2-7, with 9 bases matching TRBD2. Germline CDR1 is SEHNR and CDR2 is FQNEAQ (reference sequence). The CDR3 runs 15 residues. The V gene end was trimmed by 1 base and the J gene end by 2 bases; junction bases not matched to a gene: 3. The CDR3: CASSLVAGAPYEQYF. The CDR3 region has the DNA TGTGCCAGCAGCTTAGTAGCGGGGGCCCCCTACGAGCAGTACTTC.

V is TRBV4-2 and J is TRBJ2-1; 7 nucleotides line up with TRBD2. V lost 0 bases, J lost 2 bases, and 10 bases stayed unmatched. The length of the CDR3 is 18 residues. Germline assignment: CDR1 LGHNA and CDR2 YNFKEQ. CDR3 bases: TGTGCCAGCAGCCAAGATCCGTGGGCCAGCGGGACCTACAATGAGCAGTTCTTC. Its protein product is CASSQDPWASGTYNEQFF.

V gene TRBV28 combines with J gene TRBJ1-1; D is unresolved. The CDR3 spans 16 residues. V was cut by 4 bases and J by 1 base, with 16 bases left in between. Germline values: CDR1 MDHEN, CDR2 SYDVKM. CDR3 nucleotides: TGTGCCAGCAGTTCCCCCAACATGGACTCGAACACTGAAGCTTTCTTT. Translation gives CASSSPNMDSNTEAFF.

The rearrangement joins TRBV27 to TRBJ2-5, with TRBD1 identical over 7 bases. The end of the DNA is better explained by TRBJ2-7, so the J call may be wrong. This CDR3 comprises 13 residues. From germline, CDR1 is MNHEY and CDR2 SMNVEV (reference sequence). CDR3 sequence (DNA): TGTGCCAGCAGCACACAGACAGGGCACGAGCAGTACTTC. Its protein product is CASSTQTGHEQYF.

The chain recombines TRBV6-5 with TRBJ2-1, with 10 bases that match TRBD1. Trimming took 0 bases from V and 3 from J; bases not matched to a gene: 5. Germline CDR1 reads MNHEY; CDR2 reads SVGAGI. This CDR3 has 17 amino acids. The CDR3 bases are TGTGCCAGCAGTTACTCGGCCGGGACAGGGGACTACAATGAGCAGTTCTTC. It is translated as CASSYSAGTGDYNEQFF.

In this sample, this clonotype turned up a few times. V and J are TRBV11-2 and TRBJ2-3; 10 nucleotides line up with TRBD2. V lost 2 bases to trimming and J lost 6 bases; unmatched junction nucleotides: 11. The CDR3 spans 17 residues. Per the germline V gene, CDR1 is SGHAT and CDR2 is FQNNGV. CDR3 residues: CASSLTASGSGLDTQYF. The CDR3 nucleotides are TGTGCCAGCAGCTTAACAGCTAGCGGGAGTGGATTGGATACGCAGTATTTT.

V usage is TRBV7-2 and J usage is TRBJ1-2; weak D call: TRBD1 (5 bases). The V and J ends lost 3 bases and 7 bases respectively, with 15 bases between them. Germline values: CDR1 SGHTA, CDR2 FQGNSA. The CDR3 extends over 14 amino acids. Here the CDR3 reads CASSFSGGKTGYTF. Written as DNA, the CDR3 is TGTGCCAGCAGCTTCTCGGGGGGGAAGACTGGCTACACCTTC.

The CDR3 region is CSVRQGMNTEAFF. The CDR3 region has the DNA TGCAGCGTAAGACAGGGGATGAACACTGAAGCTTTCTTT. The chain recombines TRBV29-1 with TRBJ1-1; 8 bases are a match to TRBD1. Germline V gives CDR1 SQVTM, CDR2 ANQGSEA. The CDR3 spans 13 residues. The J segment lost 0 bases and the V segment lost 6 bases, leaving 3 bases of the junction unmatched.

This chain connects TRBV11-2 to TRBJ1-2, with D perhaps matching TRBD1 (6 bases). Germline V gene lookup returns CDR1 SGHAT and CDR2 FQNNGV. This CDR3 comprises 14 residues. V shed 4 bases and J shed 3 bases, with 12 bases lying between them. The DNA for the CDR3 is TGTGCCAGCAGCTCCTACAGGGATGACTATGGCTACACCTTC. Its protein product is CASSSYRDDYGYTF.

The rearrangement joins TRBV20-1 to TRBJ2-5; unclear D gene. With the DNA end fitting TRBJ2-7 better, the J assignment may be wrong. The germline V gene has CDR1 DFQATT and CDR2 SNEGSKA (reference sequence). CDR3 length: 13 amino acids. For the CDR3, the DNA is TGCAGTGCTAGAGCTGCCGGTTCGTACGAGCAGTACTTC. It codes for CSARAAGSYEQYF.

This clonotype was observed a few times. The V gene is TRBV7-2, the J gene TRBJ2-3, with TRBD2 identical over 15 bases. CDR1 and CDR2 (germline): SGHTA, FQGNSA. The CDR3 is 16 residues long. The V gene end was trimmed by 0 bases and the J gene end by 6 bases; junction bases not matched to a gene: 1. The CDR3 sequence: CASSLAGLAGGDTQYF. In DNA form, the CDR3 reads TGTGCCAGCAGCTTAGCGGGACTAGCGGGAGGTGATACGCAGTATTTT.

The J gene is TRBJ2-7, the V gene TRBV20-1, with TRBD2 identical over 9 bases. After removal of 1 base from V and 3 bases from J, the junction contained 7 bases not matched to a gene. The germline V gene encodes CDR1 DFQATT and CDR2 SNEGSKA (reference sequence). The CDR3 covers 15 residues. The CDR3 DNA is TGCAGTGCTAGAGGTCAGCGGGAGGAATACTACGAGCAGTACTTC. Residues: CSARGQREEYYEQYF.

The V gene is TRBV6-6, the J gene TRBJ2-2, with D perhaps matching TRBD1 (5 bases). The CDR3 covers 14 residues. Germline CDR1 reads MNHNY; CDR2 reads SVGAGI (reference sequence). With 8 bases removed from V and 3 bases from J, the gap between germline ends came to 13 bases. The CDR3 DNA sequence: TGTGCCAGCTCTCCCGACAGTTACACCGGGGAGCTGTTTTTT. Its translation is CASSPDSYTGELFF.

The chain is built from TRBV4-2 and TRBJ1-4; D is ambiguous. CDR1 and CDR2 (germline): LGHNA, YNFKEQ. There are 15 residues in the CDR3. V shed 2 bases and J shed 10 bases, with 17 bases lying between them. CDR3 loop: CASSQIGEANPKLFF. The CDR3 nucleotides are TGTGCCAGCAGCCAAATCGGCGAAGCAAACCCAAAACTGTTTTTT.